A selection of T cell receptor beta chains follows, all from one sample in a study of cytomegalovirus exposure and HLA in healthy donors. Libraries were prepared by immunoSEQ multiplex PCR; TCRdb keeps only in-frame clonotypes and omits some of them. Recorded for this sample: approximately 72,000 clones. Sequencing input: PBMCs. The receptor source for this set is a man in his forties or fifties in good health and CMV-seronegative. The conserved cysteine and the conserved F or W are not part of the CDR3 here. The D gene is left open where the match is weak.

cdr3_length | j_call | d_call | v_call | cdr3_aa
10 | TRBJ2-7 | NA | TRBV30 | AWSYTGYEQY
12 | TRBJ1-5 | TRBD1 | TRBV6-5 | ASSTGTGNQPQH
11 | TRBJ1-2 | NA | TRBV5-4 | ASSLQEIYGYT
12 | TRBJ1-6 | NA | TRBV27 | ASSFSGDNSPLH
11 | TRBJ1-3 | NA | TRBV5-5 | ASSPLSGNTIY
14 | TRBJ2-2 | TRBD2 | TRBV7-9 | ASSLGGGRSTGELF
13 | TRBJ2-7 | TRBD1 | TRBV5-1 | ASTILGTGGDEQY
16 | TRBJ2-6 | NA | TRBV9 | ASSVGGSFSSGANVLT
12 | TRBJ2-1 | TRBD1 | TRBV29-1 | SVEQGAHWNEQF
10 | TRBJ2-7 | TRBD1 | TRBV7-9 | ASSNLDRATS
11 | TRBJ1-5 | NA | TRBV7-9 | ASWRRPNQPQH
12 | TRBJ2-5 | NA | TRBV14 | ASSRDTTGETQY
11 | TRBJ2-4 | NA | TRBV25-1 | ASRDSNSNIQY
13 | TRBJ2-7 | TRBD2 | TRBV7-9 | ASSSSGGASYEQY
10 | TRBJ1-5 | NA | TRBV30 | AWGGLNQPQH
11 | TRBJ2-1 | NA | TRBV6-6 | ASSYGTRNEQF
11 | TRBJ2-7 | NA | TRBV7-9 | ASSLGQYSEQY
16 | TRBJ2-2 | TRBD2 | TRBV4-2 | ASSRGLAGGANTGELF
12 | TRBJ2-7 | TRBD2 | TRBV9 | ASSPSGGAGEQY
14 | TRBJ2-6 | TRBD1 | TRBV19 | ASSLDRGSGANVLT
13 | TRBJ2-3 | TRBD1 | TRBV7-3 | ASSLNGQGAYTQY
17 | TRBJ2-6 | TRBD1 | TRBV19 | ASSIETGGHSSGANVLT
12 | TRBJ2-1 | NA | TRBV5-1 | ASSLRQGGVEQF
11 | TRBJ2-5 | TRBD2 | TRBV29-1 | SAERTSGETQY
11 | TRBJ2-5 | TRBD1 | TRBV19 | ASRGRGKETQY
14 | TRBJ2-2 | TRBD1 | TRBV30 | AWSGRDRGNTGELF
11 | TRBJ1-1 | NA | TRBV7-2 | ASSFRKNTEAF
12 | TRBJ1-1 | NA | TRBV11-2 | ASSLAGQNTEAF
17 | TRBJ1-5 | TRBD1 | TRBV29-1 | SVGGPGQGAPIINQPQH
11 | TRBJ1-1 | NA | TRBV19 | ASSAPGGFRAF
13 | TRBJ1-6 | NA | TRBV6-1 | ASHLGETNNSPLH